This TCR beta chain comes out of a study of blood T cell repertoires in COVID-19 (dated by TCRdb to the early 2020s). Regarding the research as a whole: Samples from collaborators originated in the United States, Italy and Spain and spanned both the acute and convalescent phases of COVID-19. The repertoires were released in a freely available public database intended as a resource for research on the immune response to SARS-CoV-2. Subjects who had been exposed to COVID-19, were actively infected with it, or had recovered from it provided the deeply sampled blood TCRbeta repertoires that made up the dataset. The samples were drawn from two sources: the first 160 participants of the ongoing ImmuneRACE study, and some 1,300 subjects contributed by 6 global collaborators. Nearly every sample came with metadata listing a de-identified subject ID, COVID-19 status, age in years and sex. Where available, HLA class I and class II types were taken from metadata supplied by the sample provider and were not determined by assay-based typing. The prospective study material was composed of cDNA or gDNA derived from T cells, B-cell-depleted T cells, or PBMCs. The research as a whole found: The quantity of clinical and demographic metadata differed by source and by participant and was supplied without curation.

Samples from volunteer blood donors who had recovered from COVID-19 were contributed by a second Seattle source. Whole blood was collected in K2EDTA tubes by collaborating institutions according to the institutions' own protocols. For TCRbeta analysis, collaborator samples were shipped as frozen whole blood, as isolated PBMCs, or as DNA extracted from either sample type. TCRbeta CDR3 regions were amplified from genomic DNA using the immunoSEQ Assay, a bias-controlled multiplex PCR. The original pipeline was this. The number of nucleated cells in each sample was estimated from the amplification of reference gene primers within the assay. To quantify the absolute abundance of each unique TCRbeta CDR3 rearrangement, sequence reads were collapsed and filtered. Productive Simpson clonality was computed per sample as the square root of Simpson's diversity index over productive rearrangements. The table comes from immuneACCESS by way of TCRdb, which keeps in-frame sequences with V and J called. Part of the clones is missing from these tables; in studies checked, under half for an unresolved V gene and the rest for unknown reasons. From that table come the V and J calls and clone size; the DNA was used to work out D and trimming. In all, the sample holds around 240,000 clones, and roughly 88% of those were seen once. Clones ranked in the top ten supply about 1.5% of the sample.

From a lookup of the germline V gene (reference sequence), CDR1 and CDR2 are GTSNPN and SVGIG. The CDR3 spans 12 residues, from the cysteine through the phenylalanine. Here the CDR3 DNA is all that survives: 36 bases in frame from base 1. V is cut by 1 base and J by 0 bases, and the space between the germline ends is 4 bases. As regards this clone: Its antigen is still unknown. Base qualities are missing; no much larger clone stands one base away.

In this chain, TRBV30 is recombined with TRBJ2-7; no D gene can be assigned with confidence. Sequencing was carried out using peripheral blood. The sequence was obtained from a woman in her 40s who had recovered from COVID-19. The CDR3 region: CAWSGGSYEQYF. The base sequence is TGTGCCTGGAGTGGAGGCTCCTACGAGCAGTACTTC.